The rows below give T cell receptor beta chains drawn from one sample of a study of lymphopenia after photon versus proton radiotherapy. Profiled with immunoSEQ multiplex PCR; TCRdb holds only in-frame clones, not every one. The sample has 150,000 to 200,000 clones, approximately 90% seen once; the top ten hold roughly 4.7%. The specimen comprised peripheral blood, sampled from a patient treated with photon-based radiotherapy. The receptor source for this set is a middle-aged man with gastric cancer. Both conserved end residues are part of each CDR3. A D gene is named only where the DNA matches it firmly. The size entry is marked missing in some rows and otherwise reads once, few, many or a size class.

>TRBD2|TRBJ2-7|.|TRBV19
TGTGCCAGTCACGGATCAACTAGCGGCTCAGGGGAGCAGTACTTC
CASHGSTSGSGEQYF
>TRBD1|TRBJ2-7|.|TRBV6-1
TGTGCCAGCAGCGGACAGGGGGCGCTTCACGAGCAGTACTTC
CASSGQGALHEQYF
>TRBD1|TRBJ1-2|.|TRBV5-1
TGCGCCAGCAGCTGGGGACAGAGCTATGGCTACACCTTC
CASSWGQSYGYTF
>TRBD1|TRBJ1-4|.|TRBV5-8
TGTGCCAGCAGCCCCGGACAGGGGGCGATAACTAATGAAAAACTGTTTTTT
CASSPGQGAITNEKLFF
>.|TRBJ2-6|.|TRBV11-3
TGTGCCAGCAGCCATGGAGGCTCTGGGGCCAACGTCCTGACTTTC
CASSHGGSGANVLTF
>TRBD2|TRBJ2-1|.|TRBV2
TGTGCCAGCAGTGAAATAGCGGGAGAGTACAATGAGCAGTTCTTC
CASSEIAGEYNEQFF
>TRBD1|TRBJ1-5|once|TRBV19
TGTGCCAGTAGTGACAGGGGTGATCAGCCCCAGCATTTT
CASSDRGDQPQHF
>.|TRBJ2-7|.|TRBV30
TGTGCCTGGATAAAGGGAGCCTACGAGCAGTACTTC
CAWIKGAYEQYF
>.|TRBJ1-1|.|TRBV10-1
TGCGCCAGCAGTGAGTCTGTCGGTGCTTTCTTT
CASSESVGAFF
>TRBD1|TRBJ2-7|.|TRBV5-6
TGTGCCAGCAGCCCCGGGACAGGGGTGTCCTACGAGCAGTACTTC
CASSPGTGVSYEQYF
>.|TRBJ1-3|once|TRBV18
TGTGCCAGCTCACCAAACTCTGGAAACACCATATATTTT
CASSPNSGNTIYF
>TRBD1|TRBJ2-2|.|TRBV7-9
TGTGCCAGCAGCTTCTTGACAGGGGGAGCCAACACCGGGGAGCTGTTTTTT
CASSFLTGGANTGELFF
>TRBD1|TRBJ2-7|.|TRBV15
TGTGCCACCAGCGGACAGGGGCGATTAACCGAGCAGTACTTC
CATSGQGRLTEQYF
>TRBD2|TRBJ2-3|few|TRBV5-4
TGTGCCAGCAGCCCGCGACTAGCGCTAAGCACAGATACGCAGTATTTT
CASSPRLALSTDTQYF
>.|TRBJ1-1|.|TRBV15
TGTGCCACCAGCAGAGGGGGTGTCGCTGAAGCTTTCTTT
CATSRGGVAEAFF
>TRBD2|TRBJ2-4|few|TRBV4-1
TGCGCCAGCAGCCAAGGGCTAGCGGGACGGAACATTCAGTACTTC
CASSQGLAGRNIQYF
>.|TRBJ1-4|.|TRBV2
TGTGCCAGCATCCCACAATCCACTAATGAAAAACTGTTTTTT
CASIPQSTNEKLFF
>TRBD2|TRBJ2-1|.|TRBV2
TGTGCCTGGCCCGGGACTAGCGGGAGGAACTCCTACAATGAGCAGTTCTTC
CAWPGTSGRNSYNEQFF
>TRBD1|TRBJ1-5|once|TRBV27
TGTGCCAGCAGTACGACAGGGTTGAGCAATCAGCCCCAGCATTTT
CASSTTGLSNQPQHF
>.|TRBJ2-5|once|TRBV28
TGTGCCAGCAGTTCCGGCGGGAAAGAGACCCAGTACTTC
CASSSGGKETQYF
>TRBD2|TRBJ2-2|.|TRBV7-9
TGTGCCAGCAGCTTATCAATGGCATCTCAGGCGGGAGAAACCGGGGAGCTGTTTTTT
CASSLSMASQAGETGELFF
>.|TRBJ1-5|.|TRBV30
TGTGCCTGGAGTGGGGGGCTGAGTCAGCCCCAGCATTTT
CAWSGGLSQPQHF
>TRBD1|TRBJ2-7|.|TRBV27
TGTGCCAGCAGTTTAAAGACAGGGGGCTACGAGCAGTACTTC
CASSLKTGGYEQYF
>.|TRBJ1-3|.|TRBV28
TGTGCCAGCAGTTTTCCCAGCACTCCTGGAAACACCATATATTTT
CASSFPSTPGNTIYF
>TRBD1|TRBJ1-4|.|TRBV28
TGTGCCAGCAGGCCGGACAGGAATAGTGAAAAACTGTTTTTT
CASRPDRNSEKLFF
>TRBD2|TRBJ2-5|once|TRBV11-3
TGTGCCAGCAGCCCGGGTAGCGGGAGCAATCGGGAGACCCAGTACTTC
CASSPGSGSNRETQYF
>TRBD1|TRBJ1-5|once|TRBV28
TGTGCCAGCAGTTTGGGACAGGTTAACCAGCCCCAGCATTTT
CASSLGQVNQPQHF
>.|TRBJ1-3|.|TRBV6-5
TGTGCCAGCAGTTACTCTCTTGGTGGCTCTGGAAACACCATATATTTT
CASSYSLGGSGNTIYF
>.|TRBJ1-1|.|TRBV27
TGTGCCAGCAGGTCAAACACTGAAGCTTTCTTT
CASRSNTEAFF
>.|TRBJ2-7|.|TRBV10-3
TGTGCCATCAGCAACAGGGAAGCCTACGAGCAGTACTTC
CAISNREAYEQYF
>.|TRBJ1-4|once|TRBV6-5
TGTGCCAGCAGTTACTCCCTTAATGAAAAACTGTTTTTT
CASSYSLNEKLFF
>TRBD1|TRBJ2-7|.|TRBV7-2
TGTGCCAGCAGCCCCAGACCGGGACAGACCTACGAGCAGTACTTC
CASSPRPGQTYEQYF
>TRBD1|TRBJ2-7|.|TRBV27
TGTGCCAGCAGTTTGGTCCCCCCGGACAGGGGGACCTACGAGCAGTACTTC
CASSLVPPDRGTYEQYF
>.|TRBJ2-7|few|TRBV13
TGTGCCAGCAGCCCCCGCGAGGCCTACGAGCAGTACTTC
CASSPREAYEQYF
>.|TRBJ2-1|once|TRBV19
TGTGCCAGTAGCCTAACCCCTGGGAATGAGCAGTTCTTC
CASSLTPGNEQFF
>.|TRBJ1-5|.|TRBV19
TGTGCCAGTGATCGGAAGGCTGGCAATCAGCCCCAGCATTTT
CASDRKAGNQPQHF
>TRBD2|TRBJ2-4|once|TRBV15
TGTGCCACCAGCAGAGGCAAGGGACTAGCGGGACAAGCCAAAAACATTCAGTACTTC
CATSRGKGLAGQAKNIQYF
>TRBD1|TRBJ1-5|.|TRBV30
TGTGCCTCCGGACAGGAAAGCAATCAGCCCCAGCATTTT
CASGQESNQPQHF
>TRBD1|TRBJ1-2|.|TRBV30
TGTGCCTGGAGTCCTCCGGGACAGTCTGTTAGTGGCTACACCTTC
CAWSPPGQSVSGYTF
>TRBD2|TRBJ2-7|.|TRBV7-9
TGTGCCAGCAGCTTAGCCCAGGGACTAGCGGGAGCTGGCGAGCAGTACTTC
CASSLAQGLAGAGEQYF
>TRBD1|TRBJ1-2|few|TRBV5-1
TGCGCCAGCAGCAGGACAGGGTCAAACTATGGCTACACCTTC
CASSRTGSNYGYTF
>TRBD2|TRBJ2-7|.|TRBV10-2
TGCGCCAGCAGTGCGACTAGCGGGCACCTCTCCTACGAGCAGTACTTC
CASSATSGHLSYEQYF
>TRBD1|TRBJ1-1|.|TRBV7-9
TGTGCCATCTCCCCCGGACAGGGGTTGAACACTGAAGCTTTCTTT
CAISPGQGLNTEAFF
>.|TRBJ2-5|.|TRBV7-7
TGTGCCAGCAGCTTCACAGGGGCGGGGGAGACCCAGTACTTC
CASSFTGAGETQYF
>.|TRBJ1-1|.|TRBV27
TGTGCCAGCAGTCTATCCGGGACTGCTTATGCTTTCTTT
CASSLSGTAYAFF
>TRBD2|TRBJ2-7|.|TRBV11-2
TGTGCCAGCAGCGCCGGGAGGACCAGGGAGTACTTC
CASSAGRTREYF